The sample holds many counts of the clone carrying this T cell receptor (beta chain). CDR3 length equals 18 residues. Germline V gene sequence: CDR1 LNHNV, CDR2 YYDKDF (reference sequence). V shed 4 bases and J 1 base; nucleotides not matched to a gene: 8. In TCRdb, the RACE reads were re-called with MiXCR into one record per CDR3 protein. The sample lists 80,000 to 100,000 distinct CDR3 sequences; about 9.6% were seen once. Time point reported: patch test 2, 6 weeks after DPC sensitization. The treatment denotes: therapeutic diphenylcyclopropenone sensitization with weekly scalp DPC. This sample stems from a study of human T cells and chemical hapten exposure. Background on the study: An area of 2 cm by around 2 cm on upper inner arm skin received 2% DPC for sensitization.

The chain couples TRBV15 to TRBJ2-1; TRBD2 agrees at 12 bases. This receptor was taken from a woman aged 40 to 49 with alopecia areata. Some clones in this sample may be carry-over from other donors' samples. The sequencing used whole blood, collected in connection with sensitization to the hapten diphenylcyclopropenone (DPC). The CDR3 sequence: CATSKASGRAASYNEQFF. In DNA, the CDR3 is TGTGCCACCAGCAAGGCTAGCGGGAGGGCCGCGTCCTACAATGAGCAGTTCTTC.